This T cell receptor beta chain originates from a study of CD8 T cells in ankylosing spondylitis. The study's findings and limits: In ankylosing spondylitis blood, a motif of roughly eight highly homologous TCR beta variants appeared characteristic. The clones that were linked to disease were reported to be significantly enriched in matched synovial fluid samples from ankylosing spondylitis patients.

On this clonotype: What it recognizes is unknown.

Preparation of TCR beta libraries was done by quantitative 5'-RACE with molecular barcodes. One entry per CDR3 protein results from TCRdb running MiXCR on the 5' RACE reads. The table records roughly 190,000 distinct CDR3 sequences, 9.5% to 15% of them present only once. Source material: blood, either unsorted or a sorted T cell fraction (not recorded which). The clonotype was recovered from a male donor with ankylosing spondylitis or in good health (not recorded which).

The CDR3 here is CASSQARAAGEQYF. The CDR3 DNA reads as TGCGCCAGCAGCCAAGCTAGGGCGGCCGGCGAGCAGTACTTC. The V and J genes are TRBV4-1 and TRBJ2-7; D not certain. V was trimmed by 1 base and J by 6 bases, leaving 13 bases between them. The CDR3 totals 14 residues. CDR1 and CDR2 from the germline V gene are MGHRA and YSYEKL.